This T cell receptor (beta chain) originates from a study of T cell changes during pregnancy in multiple sclerosis. Sequenced by immunoSEQ multiplex PCR; TCRdb stores in-frame clones only, minus some. This sample has around 66,000 clones, with roughly nine tenths found just once. CDR3 length: 13 residues. Per the germline V gene, CDR1 is KGHSH and CDR2 is LQKENI. Trimming cost V 6 bases and J 8 bases, with 13 bases left between them. The chain is built from TRBV18 and TRBJ1-4; D unclear. This clonotype was obtained from a female donor in good health, enrolled as a control in a pregnancy study. The material was peripheral blood, obtained in the first trimester of pregnancy. The CDR3, as DNA: TGTGCCAGCTCTCCCGTCCCCGGGGAAAAACTGTTTTTT. Translation gives CASSPVPGEKLFF.